This T cell receptor beta chain comes out of a study of cytomegalovirus exposure and HLA in healthy donors. Broader study findings: Most of the CMV-associated TCR beta chains (in a later analysis) appeared to be HLA-restricted. TCR beta chains numbering under 200 were designated cytomegalovirus-associated. Exclusion applied to some V segments, including TRBV6-2 and TRBV6-3, as they were indistinguishable. CMV serostatus alone was available as immune exposure information.

It was with 60 Vbeta and 13 Jbeta primers that the PCR ran. The method was immunoSEQ multiplex PCR; TCRdb's version includes in-frame clones alone and lacks a portion of them. The table includes roughly 120,000 clones, about 68% detected once. Looked up from germline, CDR1 is LNHDA and CDR2 is SQIVND (reference sequence). The CDR3 covers 16 residues. Trimming cost V 4 bases and J 3 bases; bases outside gene matches: 8. On this clone itself: Antigen specificity is unknown.

The receptor's source is a woman aged 50 to 60 in good health and CMV-seropositive. V is TRBV19 and J is TRBJ1-1; 10 bases align to TRBD1. The specimen was PBMCs. The CDR3 sequence: CASSKRQGALDTEAFF. Written as DNA, the CDR3 is TGTGCCAGTAGTAAACGACAGGGGGCCCTGGACACTGAAGCTTTCTTT.